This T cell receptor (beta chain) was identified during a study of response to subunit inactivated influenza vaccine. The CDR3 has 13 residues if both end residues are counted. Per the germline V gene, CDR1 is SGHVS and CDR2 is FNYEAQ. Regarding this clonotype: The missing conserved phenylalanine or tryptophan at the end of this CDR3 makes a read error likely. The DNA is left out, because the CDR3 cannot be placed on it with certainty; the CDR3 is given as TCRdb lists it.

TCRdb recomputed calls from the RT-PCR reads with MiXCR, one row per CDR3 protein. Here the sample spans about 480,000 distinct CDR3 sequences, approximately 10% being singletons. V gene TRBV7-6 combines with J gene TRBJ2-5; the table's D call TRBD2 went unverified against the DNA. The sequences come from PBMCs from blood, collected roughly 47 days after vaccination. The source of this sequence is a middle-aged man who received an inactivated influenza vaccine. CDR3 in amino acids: CASSLASGGLPYS.